This TCR beta chain was recorded in a study of metastatic and nonmetastatic thyroid tumors. As for the study in general: Repertoires of blood and of tissue (tumor or nodule) from malignant and benign thyroid patients were compared.

TCRdb re-called the PCR reads via MiXCR. The sample holds 25,000 to 35,000 clones, about 17% seen once. Between the trimmed V and J ends, which lost 5 bases and 6 bases, there was a span of 11 bases. The germline V gene encodes CDR1 SGHAT and CDR2 FQNNGV. The CDR3 has 12 residues. Study-level results: Across blood and tumor, TCR beta diversity in malignant thyroid tumors was reportedly significantly higher than in benign nodules.

Of note for this clone: The target antigen is unknown. The sample holds other DNA sequences that translate to the same CDR3.

All patients were treatment-naive before thyroid surgery. The receptor was isolated from a female donor with papillary thyroid cancer or a benign thyroid nodule (not recorded which). Some clones in this sample may be carry-over from other donors' samples. The sequenced sample was blood. The chain uses TRBV11-2 and TRBJ2-7; no clear D. The CDR3 here is CASSPPTIEQYF. The DNA of the CDR3 is TGTGCCAGCAGCCCTCCTACTATCGAGCAGTACTTC.